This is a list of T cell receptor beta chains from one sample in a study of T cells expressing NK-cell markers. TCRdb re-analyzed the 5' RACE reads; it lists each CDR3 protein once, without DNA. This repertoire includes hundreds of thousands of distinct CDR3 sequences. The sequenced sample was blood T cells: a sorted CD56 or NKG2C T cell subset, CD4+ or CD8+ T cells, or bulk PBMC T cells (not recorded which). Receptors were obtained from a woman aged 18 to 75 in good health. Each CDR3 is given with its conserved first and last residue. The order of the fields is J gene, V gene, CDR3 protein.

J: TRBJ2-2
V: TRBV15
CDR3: CATSRDLGAADGELFF

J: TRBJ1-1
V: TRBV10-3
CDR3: CAISESTNTEAFF

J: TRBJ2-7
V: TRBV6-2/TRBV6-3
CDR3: CASSYSFGNSGTWEQYF

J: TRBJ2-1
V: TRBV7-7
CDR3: CASSANSGGGSYNEQFF

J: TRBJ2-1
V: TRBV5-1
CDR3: CASSLGWGNEQFF

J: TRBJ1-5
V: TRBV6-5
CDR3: CASSYLGGRQPQHF

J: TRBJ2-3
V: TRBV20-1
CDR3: CSARVPPGHLTDTQYF

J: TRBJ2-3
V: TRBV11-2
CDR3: CASSLWVGRRSSTDTQYF

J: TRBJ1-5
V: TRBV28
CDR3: CASSVQGRGSNQPQHF

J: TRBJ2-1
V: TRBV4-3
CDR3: CASSQDLRGGEQFF

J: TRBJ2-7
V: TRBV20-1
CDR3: CSARDRGPPIREQYF

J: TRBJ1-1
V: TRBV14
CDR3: CASSQVRPRGTTEAFF

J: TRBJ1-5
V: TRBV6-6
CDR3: CASRQADQPQHF

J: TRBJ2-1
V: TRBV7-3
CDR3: CASSRSGLASYNEQFF

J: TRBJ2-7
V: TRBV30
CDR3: CAWSLLGGAGGNEQYF

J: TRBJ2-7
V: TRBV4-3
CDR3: CASSLTTGTEYEQYF